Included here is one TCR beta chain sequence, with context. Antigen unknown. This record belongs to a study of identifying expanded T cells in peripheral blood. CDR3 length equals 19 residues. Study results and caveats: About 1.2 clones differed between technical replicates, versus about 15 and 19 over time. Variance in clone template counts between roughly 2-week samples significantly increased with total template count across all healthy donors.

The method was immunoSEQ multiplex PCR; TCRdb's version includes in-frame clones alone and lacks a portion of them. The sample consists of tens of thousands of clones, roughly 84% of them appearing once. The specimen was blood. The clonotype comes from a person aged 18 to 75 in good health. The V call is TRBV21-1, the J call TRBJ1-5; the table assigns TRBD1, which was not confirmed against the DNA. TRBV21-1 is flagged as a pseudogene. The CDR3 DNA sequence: TGTGCCAGCAAGCAAGAGAGGGGCAGGGGCACGGGTAGCAATCAGCCCCAGCATTTT. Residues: CASKQERGRGTGSNQPQHF.